This T cell receptor (beta chain) was recorded in a study of shared clonotypes between healthy human individuals. Study-level information: Three CD4 naive, three CD4 memory, two CD8 naive and one CD8 memory plate were used per donor. Findings and caveats of the study: The generation probabilities recorded for non-shared clonotypes fell below those of clonotypes shared by all four donors. Researchers sampled only blood; tissue repertoires likely differ.

Sequenced by immunoSEQ multiplex PCR; TCRdb stores in-frame clones only, minus some. Among about 1.4 million clones, over 95% were seen once, and the ten largest hold about 1%. Germline V gene lookup returns CDR1 SEHNR and CDR2 FQNEAQ (reference sequence). The CDR3 is 15 amino acids. The V gene end was trimmed by 5 bases and the J gene end by 2 bases; junction bases not matched to a gene: 4. Comments on this clone: Its specificity is not known. Other nucleotide sequences in the sample specify the same CDR3.

This clonotype originated in a man younger than 45 in good health. Material: naive CD4+ T cells sorted from blood. Indicated subset: CD45RA+ positively selected. This rearrangement joins TRBV7-9 to TRBJ1-1; TRBD1 agrees at 11 bases. CDR3 region: CASSLGQGANTEAFF. The DNA for the CDR3 is TGTGCCAGCAGCCTAGGACAGGGGGCAAACACTGAAGCTTTCTTT.